The 20 T cell receptor beta chains below all came from one sample that was sequenced in a study of post-analysis software for immune sequencing data. No antigen is known for these receptors. cDNA libraries of TCR beta carried unique molecular identifiers. TCRdb independently ran MiXCR on the PCR reads; one entry per CDR3 protein. The sample holds about 460,000 distinct CDR3 sequences, roughly 46% seen once. Regarding the study as a whole: Roughly five TRBV segments appeared more often in patients than in controls, and TRBV5-6, TRBV5-1 and TRBV20-1 were among these.

The sequenced sample consisted of blood. All receptors derive from a girl aged 5 to 17 with multiple sclerosis.

With regard to this clonotype: This may be a read error: a much more frequent sequence differs by one nucleotide. The chain carries TRBV28 and TRBJ2-1; D is undetermined. Trimming removed 5 bases at V and 2 bases at J, with 13 bases between. This CDR3 comprises 15 residues. Per germline, CDR1 MDHEN and CDR2 SYDVKM. The CDR3 is CASSRGSVPYNEQFF. The CDR3 bases are TGTGCCAGCAGTCGCGGATCGGTCCCCTACAATGAGCAGTTCTTC. Combining the CDR3 with reference TRBV28 and TRBJ2-1 gives the whole variable domain DVKVTQSSRYLVKRTGEKVFLECVQDMDHENMFWYRQDPGLGLRLIYFSYDVKMKEKGDIPEGYSVSREKKERFSLILESASTNQTSMYLCASSRGSVPYNEQFFGPGTRLTVL.

V and J are TRBV24-1 and TRBJ2-1, with 10 positions matching TRBD2. Germline CDR1 KGHDR, CDR2 SFDVKD. The CDR3 runs to 14 residues. With 4 bases clipped from V and 11 bases from J, the junction kept 7 bases outside the gene matches. In DNA form, the CDR3 reads TGTGCCACCAGTGACGGACTAGCGGCCGTAAAGCAGTTCTTC. It yields the protein CATSDGLAAVKQFF.

The CDR3 protein is CASSPHTNSYNEQFF. CDR3 nucleotide sequence: TGTGCCAGCAGCCCGCACACCAACTCCTACAATGAGCAGTTCTTC. The rearrangement links TRBV4-2 to TRBJ2-1; no firm D call. The V gene's germline CDR1 is LGHNA and CDR2 YNFKEQ. This CDR3 is built from 15 residues. The ends were cut back, 4 bases at V and 0 bases at J, with 10 bases in the middle.

The rearrangement links TRBV20-1 to TRBJ2-3, with TRBD1 identical over 7 bases. CDR3 length: 15 residues. V lost 4 bases to trimming and J lost 2 bases; unmatched junction nucleotides: 9. Germline V lookup: CDR1 DFQATT, CDR2 SNEGSKA (reference sequence). CDR3 sequence (DNA): TGCAGTGCTAAAAACCCGGGACAGTCCACAGATACGCAGTATTTT. Its protein is CSAKNPGQSTDTQYF.

The chain couples TRBV24-1 to TRBJ2-1, with 9 bases aligning to TRBD1. Germline V gene lookup returns CDR1 KGHDR and CDR2 SFDVKD. The length of the CDR3 is 19 residues. With 1 base clipped from V and 5 bases from J, the junction kept 14 bases outside the gene matches. CDR3 nucleotide sequence: TGTGCCACCAGTGATTTAGGGATACCGGGACAGGGTGACCACAATGAGCAGTTCTTC. Translating it yields CATSDLGIPGQGDHNEQFF.

This chain connects TRBV20-1 to TRBJ1-6; possibly TRBD1 for D (6 bases). The CDR3 has 15 residues. The V gene's germline CDR1 is DFQATT and CDR2 SNEGSKA (reference sequence). Trimming removed 5 bases from V and 0 bases from J, with 11 bases in between. The CDR3 spells CSAHTGSSYNSPLHF. CDR3 DNA sequence: TGCAGTGCTCATACAGGGAGCTCCTATAATTCACCCCTCCACTTT.

This clonotype was observed a few times. J is TRBJ1-4 and V is TRBV12-3 or TRBV12-4; TRBD1 matches at 8 bases. V shed 3 bases and J 5 bases; nucleotides not matched to a gene: 11. This CDR3 has 17 amino acids. The CDR3 is CASSLATTGGVNEKLFF. The CDR3 DNA follows: TGTGCCAGCAGTTTGGCTACTACAGGGGGGGTGAATGAAAAACTGTTTTTT.

The sample holds a few counts of this clonotype. J is TRBJ2-1 and V is TRBV7-8; 10 positions match TRBD1. Germline CDR1 reads SGHVS; CDR2 reads FQNEAQ. This CDR3 contains 14 residues. Unmatched junction bases numbered 3, after V lost 1 base and J lost 9 bases. Written as DNA, the CDR3 is TGTGCCAGCAGCTTAGGGACAGGGGGTAGTGAGCAGTTCTTC. It yields the protein CASSLGTGGSEQFF.

A remark on this clonotype: One base away lies a much larger clone, so this may be a sequencing read error. The gene calls are TRBV29-1 and TRBJ2-5; TRBD2 matches at 7 bases. Judging by the DNA end, TRBJ2-1 fits better; the J call may be wrong. The CDR3 extends over 13 amino acids. The germline CDR1 and CDR2 sequences are SQVTM and ANQGSEA. The CDR3 is CSKSGASQETQFF. For the CDR3, the DNA is TGCAGCAAAAGCGGGGCGTCCCAAGAGACCCAGTTCTTC.

This clonotype was found a few times. The V call is TRBV7-2, the J call TRBJ2-3; 11 bases are a match to TRBD2. V was pared by 5 bases and J by 2 bases, with 6 bases of the junction left unmatched. The V gene's germline CDR1 is SGHTA and CDR2 FQGNSA. The CDR3 loop spans 16 amino acids. The CDR3 sequence is CASSKLLAGVTDTQYF. As DNA, the CDR3 is TGTGCCAGCAGCAAATTACTAGCGGGAGTCACAGATACGCAGTATTTT.

This clonotype has more than one count but fewer than ten. The rearrangement uses TRBV28 and TRBJ2-3; 9 bases are a match to TRBD1. CDR3 size: 18 residues. J lost 3 bases, V lost 4 bases, and 14 bases had no gene match. Germline CDR1 MDHEN, CDR2 SYDVKM. Here the CDR3 DNA reads TGTGCCAGCAGTTCCATAAAACCGGGACAGGGATCGACAGATACGCAGTATTTT. Translated: CASSSIKPGQGSTDTQYF.

The V and J genes are TRBV27 and TRBJ2-7; 7 nucleotides line up with TRBD1. The CDR3 runs 15 residues. Germline V gives CDR1 MNHEY, CDR2 SMNVEV (reference sequence). The trim removed 5 bases at V and 0 bases at J, leaving 7 bases unmatched. Written as DNA, the CDR3 is TGTGCCAGCAGTACTGGGGACAGTTACTCCTACGAGCAGTACTTC. The encoded protein is CASSTGDSYSYEQYF.

This clonotype was recorded a few times. The chain employs TRBV27 and TRBJ2-3; TRBD2 matches 10 bases. The CDR3 covers 16 residues. Germline loops: CDR1 MNHEY, CDR2 SMNVEV (reference sequence). V dropped 6 bases and J dropped 3; count of bases not matched to a gene: 9. For the CDR3, the DNA is TGTGCCAGCAGCCAAATAGCGGGAGGTGGGACAGATACGCAGTATTTT. Translated: CASSQIAGGGTDTQYF.

This clonotype has only a few counts. The rearrangement uses TRBV28 and TRBJ1-2, with D possibly TRBD1 on 6 matching bases. This CDR3 has 13 residues. Germline values: CDR1 MDHEN, CDR2 SYDVKM. V was clipped by 7 bases and J by 2 bases, with 11 bases between them. Written as DNA, the CDR3 is TGTGCCAGCACTTCTACAGGGAACTATGGCTACACCTTC. Encoded protein: CASTSTGNYGYTF.

The rearrangement joins TRBV6-1 to TRBJ1-5, with no clear D. Germline assignment: CDR1 MNHNS and CDR2 SASEGT. Trimming cost V 5 bases and J 0 bases, with 17 bases left between them. This CDR3 spans 17 amino acids. The CDR3 reads CASSTRAGFDSNQPQHF. The DNA of the CDR3 is TGTGCCAGCAGTACCCGGGCTGGTTTTGATAGCAATCAGCCCCAGCATTTT.

This clonotype was seen more than once but under ten times. This rearrangement joins TRBV20-1 to TRBJ2-3; D gene unclear. Germline CDR1 DFQATT, CDR2 SNEGSKA (reference sequence). Trimming took off 5 bases at V and 3 bases at J, with 18 bases between the two ends. The CDR3 contains 15 residues. The CDR3 nucleotides are TGCAGTGCTGATAAAGGGAAGCAAGCGACAGATACGCAGTATTTT. Amino acids: CSADKGKQATDTQYF.

This clonotype was counted once. A much larger clone lies a single base off, so this may be a read error. V gene TRBV28 combines with J gene TRBJ2-3, with 10 bases identical to TRBD2. CDR3 length: 17 amino acids. CDR1 and CDR2 (germline): MDHEN, SYDVKM. CDR3 sequence: CANSTRSGRAGTDTQYF. Here the CDR3 DNA reads TGTGCCAACAGTACCCGAAGCGGGAGGGCCGGCACAGATACGCAGTATTTT.

The genes are TRBV5-1 and TRBJ2-3; weak D call: TRBD2 (5 bases). The CDR3 is 15 amino acids. Germline lookup yields CDR1 SGHRS and CDR2 YFSETQ. V lost 4 bases and J lost 4, with 16 bases in between. The CDR3 region is CASSSLGLQADTQYF. Written as DNA, the CDR3 is TGCGCCAGCAGCAGCCTCGGACTTCAGGCAGATACGCAGTATTTT.

The V call is TRBV10-3, the J call TRBJ1-1; 7 bases map to TRBD1. J lost 3 bases, V lost 0 bases, and 7 bases had no gene match. The CDR3 spans 16 residues. The germline V gene has CDR1 ENHRY and CDR2 SYGVKD. CDR3 nucleotide sequence: TGTGCCATCAGTGAGTCCTTGACAGGGAAACACACTGAAGCTTTCTTT. Residues: CAISESLTGKHTEAFF.

This clonotype came up a few times. The chain joins TRBV28 to TRBJ2-5; 8 bases agree with TRBD1. The end of the DNA is better explained by TRBJ2-7, so the J call may be wrong. This CDR3 has 14 amino acids. Germline values: CDR1 MDHEN, CDR2 SYDVKM. CDR3: CASSRPDRDYEQYF. CDR3 nucleotide sequence: TGTGCCAGCAGTCGCCCGGACAGGGACTACGAGCAGTACTTC.